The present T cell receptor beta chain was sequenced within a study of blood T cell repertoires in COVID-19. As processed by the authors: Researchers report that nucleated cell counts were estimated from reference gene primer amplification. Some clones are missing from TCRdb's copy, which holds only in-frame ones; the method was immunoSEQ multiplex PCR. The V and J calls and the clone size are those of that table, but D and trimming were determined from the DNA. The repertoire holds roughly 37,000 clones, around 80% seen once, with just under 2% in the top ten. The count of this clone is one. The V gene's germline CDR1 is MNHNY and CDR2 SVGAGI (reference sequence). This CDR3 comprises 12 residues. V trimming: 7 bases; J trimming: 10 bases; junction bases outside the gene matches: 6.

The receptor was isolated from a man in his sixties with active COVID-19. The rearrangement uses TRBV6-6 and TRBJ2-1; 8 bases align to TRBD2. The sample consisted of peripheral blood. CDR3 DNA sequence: TGTGCCAGCAACGTAGCGGGGTACGAGCAGTTCTTC. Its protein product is CASNVAGYEQFF.